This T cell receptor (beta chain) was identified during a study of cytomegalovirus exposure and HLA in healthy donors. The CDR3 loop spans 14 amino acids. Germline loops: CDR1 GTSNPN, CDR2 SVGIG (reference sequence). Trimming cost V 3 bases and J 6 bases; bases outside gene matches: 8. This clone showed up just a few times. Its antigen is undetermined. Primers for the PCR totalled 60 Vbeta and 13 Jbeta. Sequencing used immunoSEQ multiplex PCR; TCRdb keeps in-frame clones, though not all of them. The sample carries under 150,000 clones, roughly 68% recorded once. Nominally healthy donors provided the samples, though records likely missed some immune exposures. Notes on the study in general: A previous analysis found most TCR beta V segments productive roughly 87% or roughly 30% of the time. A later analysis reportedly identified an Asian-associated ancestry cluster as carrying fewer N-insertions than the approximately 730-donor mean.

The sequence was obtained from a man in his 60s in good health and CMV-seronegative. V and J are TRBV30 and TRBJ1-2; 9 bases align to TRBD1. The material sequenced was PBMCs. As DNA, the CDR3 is TGTGCCTGGAGGGCGGGACAGGGCTGGGATGGCTACACCTTC. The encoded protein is CAWRAGQGWDGYTF.